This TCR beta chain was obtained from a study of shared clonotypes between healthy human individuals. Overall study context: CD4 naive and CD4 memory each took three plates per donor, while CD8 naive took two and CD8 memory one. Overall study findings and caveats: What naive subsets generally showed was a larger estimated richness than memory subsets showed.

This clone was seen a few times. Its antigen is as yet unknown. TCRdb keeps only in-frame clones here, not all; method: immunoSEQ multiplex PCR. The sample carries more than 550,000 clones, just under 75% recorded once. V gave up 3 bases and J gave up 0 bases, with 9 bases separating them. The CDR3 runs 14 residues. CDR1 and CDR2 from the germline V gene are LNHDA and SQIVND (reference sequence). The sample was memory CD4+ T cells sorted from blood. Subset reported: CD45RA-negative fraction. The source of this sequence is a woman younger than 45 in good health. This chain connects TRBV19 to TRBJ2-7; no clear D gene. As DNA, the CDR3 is TGTGCCAGTAGTATCCAGGCAGACTCCTACGAGCAGTACTTC. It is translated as CASSIQADSYEQYF. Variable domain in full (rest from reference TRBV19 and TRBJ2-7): DGGITQSPKYLFRKEGQNVTLSCEQNLNHDAMYWYRQDPGQGLRLIYYSQIVNDFQKGDIAEGYSVSREKKESFPLTVTSAQKNPTAFYLCASSIQADSYEQYFGPGTRLTVT.